This T cell receptor (beta chain) emerged from a study of T cell changes during pregnancy in multiple sclerosis. From germline, CDR1 is SNHLY and CDR2 FYNNEI. The CDR3 totals 14 residues. Deletions cut 6 bases from V and 3 bases from J, with 9 bases between. Profiling relied on immunoSEQ multiplex PCR, and the TCRdb table lists in-frame clones only, not all of them. Here the sample spans 65,000 to 70,000 clones, approximately 92% being singletons. The sequencing used peripheral blood, collected in the third trimester of pregnancy. This receptor was obtained from a female donor in good health, enrolled as a control in a pregnancy study. The rearrangement uses TRBV2 and TRBJ1-6; TRBD1 is a possible D gene (5 bases). In nucleotides, the CDR3 is TGTGCCAGCAGCCCAGGGAACTATAATTCACCCCTCCACTTT. Its protein product is CASSPGNYNSPLHF.